This TCR beta chain comes out of a study of metastatic and nonmetastatic thyroid tumors. Study in general: A comparison of repertoires was made across blood and tumor or nodule tissue from malignant and benign thyroid patients.

The ends lost 5 bases at V and 8 bases at J; junction bases unmatched: 12. CDR1 is SGHTA, CDR2 FQGNSA, per germline. The CDR3 contains 15 residues. Patients underwent thyroid surgery, and none had received any treatment before it. This clone has at least ten counts. Per the original data handling: Differences in CDR3 between clinicopathological groups were drawn on to build a classifier intended to discriminate distant-metastatic papillary thyroid cancer patients. TCRdb used MiXCR to call clones anew from the PCR reads. The V and J calls, along with clone size, are taken from TCRdb and not from the paper's own processing. The sample has over 20,000 clones, roughly 12% seen once.

The material sequenced was blood. This receptor was identified in a female donor with papillary thyroid cancer or a benign thyroid nodule (not recorded which). Some clones in this sample may be carry-over from other donors' samples. The V and J genes are TRBV7-2 and TRBJ2-1; TRBD2 matches at 7 bases. DNA for the CDR3: TGTGCCAGCAGCGAGGGACTACCATCCACAGATGAGCAGTTCTTC. Its protein product is CASSEGLPSTDEQFF.